The clone carrying this T cell receptor beta chain was counted a few times. This entry belongs to a study of T-cell memory formation after mild COVID-19. Trimming left V 7 bases short and J 7 bases short, with 16 bases between. CDR3 length: 13 residues. Germline V lookup: CDR1 SGHRS, CDR2 YFSETQ. TCRdb itself ran the 5' RACE reads through MiXCR, one entry per CDR3 protein. The data show about 280,000 distinct CDR3 sequences, with 7% to 10% seen just once and 22% held by the top ten. The rearrangement joins TRBV5-1 to TRBJ2-3, with D uncertain. Sequencing was performed on PBMCs or a T cell subset sorted from them (not recorded which). This TCR was sampled from a man between 18 and 35 years old who had mild COVID-19 (a few samples of this study predate the infection). Cell type and time point are not known. The DNA for the CDR3 is TGCGCCAGCCGGGCCCGCCCCGTTCATACGCAGTATTTT. It yields the protein CASRARPVHTQYF.